This TCR beta chain was captured by sequencing in a study of cytomegalovirus exposure and HLA in healthy donors. Measured with immunoSEQ multiplex PCR; TCRdb has only the in-frame clones, and not every one. The top ten clones hold more than 6.5% of a sample with about 190,000 clones, approximately 88% of them seen once. CDR1 is SEHNR, CDR2 FQNEAQ, per germline (reference sequence). V shed 3 bases and J shed 3 bases, with 9 bases lying between them. The CDR3 has 13 amino acids. Points from the study as a whole: The CMV antigen specificity of a few CMV-associated chains was confirmed through in vitro analysis. Most TCR sequences showed up rarely, but some public TCRs showed up in many donors.

With respect to this clone: The antigen is not known.

Material: PBMCs. The TCR sequence derives from a young man in good health and CMV-seropositive. The chain employs TRBV7-9 and TRBJ2-7, with a tentative D call TRBD2 (6 bases). CDR3 amino acids: CASSLGRGYEQYF. As DNA, the CDR3 is TGTGCCAGCAGCTTGGGGCGGGGCTACGAGCAGTACTTC.